This is a list of T cell receptor beta chains from one sample in a study of T cell repertoires in cytomegalovirus infection. Using its own MiXCR run on the reads, TCRdb lists one record per CDR3 protein. This sample carries 290,000 or so distinct CDR3 sequences, 8% to 10% of them seen once, and the ten largest clones take 2.5%. Sequences were obtained from PBMCs. Receptor source: a human donor in good health (CMV status not recorded). Some clones in this sample may be carry-over from other donors' samples. CDR3s leave out the opening cysteine and the closing phenylalanine or tryptophan. Fields, in order: CDR3 protein, clone size, J gene, V gene, CDR3 length. Part of the rows lack a size; the others show once, few, many or a class for expanded clones.

cdr3_aa: ASSPTGGLNEKLF
clone_size: many
j_call: TRBJ1-4
v_call: TRBV7-2
cdr3_length: 13

cdr3_aa: SVEEGTSRLQETQY
clone_size: NA
j_call: TRBJ2-5
v_call: TRBV29-1
cdr3_length: 14

cdr3_aa: AISEGEREAF
clone_size: few
j_call: TRBJ1-1
v_call: TRBV10-3
cdr3_length: 10

cdr3_aa: ASSRTEGETQY
clone_size: many
j_call: TRBJ2-5
v_call: TRBV11-3
cdr3_length: 11

cdr3_aa: ASSLAETRTDTQY
clone_size: many
j_call: TRBJ2-3
v_call: TRBV5-4
cdr3_length: 13

cdr3_aa: ASSRGQPARETQY
clone_size: many
j_call: TRBJ2-5
v_call: TRBV7-6
cdr3_length: 13

cdr3_aa: AISEYGTQPRNEQY
clone_size: NA
j_call: TRBJ2-7
v_call: TRBV10-3
cdr3_length: 14

cdr3_aa: ASSYEYNTEAF
clone_size: many
j_call: TRBJ1-1
v_call: TRBV4-3
cdr3_length: 11

cdr3_aa: SVDADGTYEQY
clone_size: many
j_call: TRBJ2-7
v_call: TRBV29-1
cdr3_length: 11

cdr3_aa: SATRPGANVLT
clone_size: many
j_call: TRBJ2-6
v_call: TRBV20-1
cdr3_length: 11

cdr3_aa: ASSQGTKEQF
clone_size: NA
j_call: TRBJ2-1
v_call: TRBV13
cdr3_length: 10

cdr3_aa: ASSRARGNPSSSNEQF
clone_size: many
j_call: TRBJ2-1
v_call: TRBV14
cdr3_length: 16

cdr3_aa: ASSPEAGHYEQY
clone_size: NA
j_call: TRBJ2-7
v_call: TRBV5-1
cdr3_length: 12

cdr3_aa: ASSSGQASNYGYT
clone_size: few
j_call: TRBJ1-2
v_call: TRBV5-4
cdr3_length: 13

cdr3_aa: ASTARGATGKKAF
clone_size: many
j_call: TRBJ1-1
v_call: TRBV3-1
cdr3_length: 13

cdr3_aa: ASRETYSNQPQH
clone_size: many
j_call: TRBJ1-5
v_call: TRBV6-1
cdr3_length: 12

cdr3_aa: ASSSTSFSGNTIY
clone_size: many
j_call: TRBJ1-3
v_call: TRBV12-3/TRBV12-4
cdr3_length: 13

cdr3_aa: ASGRTGETQY
clone_size: many
j_call: TRBJ2-5
v_call: TRBV12-3/TRBV12-4
cdr3_length: 10

cdr3_aa: ASSLGKGHDSYNEQF
clone_size: NA
j_call: TRBJ2-1
v_call: TRBV7-2
cdr3_length: 15

cdr3_aa: ASGSTGEGGNQPQH
clone_size: NA
j_call: TRBJ1-5
v_call: TRBV12-5
cdr3_length: 14

cdr3_aa: AISLGQDYGYT
clone_size: NA
j_call: TRBJ1-2
v_call: TRBV10-3
cdr3_length: 11

cdr3_aa: ASNWREYNSPLH
clone_size: many
j_call: TRBJ1-6
v_call: TRBV28
cdr3_length: 12

cdr3_aa: ASSLEGGRGNQPQH
clone_size: few
j_call: TRBJ1-5
v_call: TRBV7-2
cdr3_length: 14

cdr3_aa: ASSPLRVTYNEQF
clone_size: many
j_call: TRBJ2-1
v_call: TRBV7-8
cdr3_length: 13

cdr3_aa: SVVTGDYGYT
clone_size: many
j_call: TRBJ1-2
v_call: TRBV29-1
cdr3_length: 10

cdr3_aa: ASSASSGQRNEKLF
clone_size: many
j_call: TRBJ1-4
v_call: TRBV7-9
cdr3_length: 14

cdr3_aa: ATLAPGANVLT
clone_size: many
j_call: TRBJ2-6
v_call: TRBV10-3
cdr3_length: 11

cdr3_aa: ASATGTGLADTQY
clone_size: many
j_call: TRBJ2-3
v_call: TRBV7-7
cdr3_length: 13

cdr3_aa: ACSGGAKNTGELF
clone_size: many
j_call: TRBJ2-2
v_call: TRBV28
cdr3_length: 13

cdr3_aa: SARDVQGARGGELF
clone_size: NA
j_call: TRBJ2-2
v_call: TRBV20-1
cdr3_length: 14

cdr3_aa: ASSAGDSTYNEQF
clone_size: few
j_call: TRBJ2-1
v_call: TRBV9
cdr3_length: 13

cdr3_aa: SARDQEGAGYGYT
clone_size: few
j_call: TRBJ1-2
v_call: TRBV20-1
cdr3_length: 13

cdr3_aa: ASSYLIPGGRTEAF
clone_size: many
j_call: TRBJ1-1
v_call: TRBV6-6
cdr3_length: 14

cdr3_aa: ASSPGQGAKNIQY
clone_size: few
j_call: TRBJ2-4
v_call: TRBV18
cdr3_length: 13

cdr3_aa: SALRGSGELF
clone_size: many
j_call: TRBJ2-2
v_call: TRBV20-1
cdr3_length: 10

cdr3_aa: SVDLAGEQF
clone_size: many
j_call: TRBJ2-1
v_call: TRBV29-1
cdr3_length: 9

cdr3_aa: ASSLGGSANYGYT
clone_size: many
j_call: TRBJ1-2
v_call: TRBV7-9
cdr3_length: 13

cdr3_aa: ASSYLSRTDTQY
clone_size: many
j_call: TRBJ2-3
v_call: TRBV6-1
cdr3_length: 12

cdr3_aa: ASTETGGSYEQY
clone_size: once
j_call: TRBJ2-7
v_call: TRBV3-1
cdr3_length: 12

cdr3_aa: SVGGPVETQY
clone_size: NA
j_call: TRBJ2-5
v_call: TRBV29-1
cdr3_length: 10

cdr3_aa: SARVVGFGRETQY
clone_size: many
j_call: TRBJ2-5
v_call: TRBV20-1
cdr3_length: 13

cdr3_aa: ASSRRIGTEAF
clone_size: few
j_call: TRBJ1-1
v_call: TRBV12-3/TRBV12-4
cdr3_length: 11

cdr3_aa: SARGGVAYNEQF
clone_size: NA
j_call: TRBJ2-1
v_call: TRBV20-1
cdr3_length: 12

cdr3_aa: ASSPRTGGYEQY
clone_size: NA
j_call: TRBJ2-7
v_call: TRBV14
cdr3_length: 12

cdr3_aa: SANTRLGQVPTDYGYT
clone_size: many
j_call: TRBJ1-2
v_call: TRBV20-1
cdr3_length: 16

cdr3_aa: ASSLQGFNEKLF
clone_size: many
j_call: TRBJ1-4
v_call: TRBV27
cdr3_length: 12

cdr3_aa: ASSYSTRYANTGELF
clone_size: many
j_call: TRBJ2-2
v_call: TRBV6-2/TRBV6-3
cdr3_length: 15

cdr3_aa: ASSLRQGFANTEAF
clone_size: many
j_call: TRBJ1-1
v_call: TRBV7-2
cdr3_length: 14

cdr3_aa: ASSLTSGGPVETQY
clone_size: many
j_call: TRBJ2-5
v_call: TRBV7-6
cdr3_length: 14

cdr3_aa: SARSAAGASLGYNEQF
clone_size: many
j_call: TRBJ2-1
v_call: TRBV20-1
cdr3_length: 16

cdr3_aa: SVAGTSGGGYEQF
clone_size: NA
j_call: TRBJ2-1
v_call: TRBV29-1
cdr3_length: 13

cdr3_aa: ASSFASGQGYAYGYT
clone_size: few
j_call: TRBJ1-2
v_call: TRBV13
cdr3_length: 15

cdr3_aa: ASSDRTRGIGQY
clone_size: few
j_call: TRBJ2-7
v_call: TRBV10-1
cdr3_length: 12

cdr3_aa: ASSAAGLGPAGELF
clone_size: NA
j_call: TRBJ2-2
v_call: TRBV9
cdr3_length: 14

cdr3_aa: ASSLATGNEKLF
clone_size: many
j_call: TRBJ1-4
v_call: TRBV7-9
cdr3_length: 12

cdr3_aa: ASSISDRTPTGELF
clone_size: NA
j_call: TRBJ2-2
v_call: TRBV19
cdr3_length: 14

cdr3_aa: ASSLGGTARGSPLH
clone_size: many
j_call: TRBJ1-6
v_call: TRBV7-2
cdr3_length: 14

cdr3_aa: ASSPDSFGRELF
clone_size: NA
j_call: TRBJ2-2
v_call: TRBV7-2
cdr3_length: 12

cdr3_aa: ASRTSGGVNEQF
clone_size: many
j_call: TRBJ2-1
v_call: TRBV12-3/TRBV12-4
cdr3_length: 12